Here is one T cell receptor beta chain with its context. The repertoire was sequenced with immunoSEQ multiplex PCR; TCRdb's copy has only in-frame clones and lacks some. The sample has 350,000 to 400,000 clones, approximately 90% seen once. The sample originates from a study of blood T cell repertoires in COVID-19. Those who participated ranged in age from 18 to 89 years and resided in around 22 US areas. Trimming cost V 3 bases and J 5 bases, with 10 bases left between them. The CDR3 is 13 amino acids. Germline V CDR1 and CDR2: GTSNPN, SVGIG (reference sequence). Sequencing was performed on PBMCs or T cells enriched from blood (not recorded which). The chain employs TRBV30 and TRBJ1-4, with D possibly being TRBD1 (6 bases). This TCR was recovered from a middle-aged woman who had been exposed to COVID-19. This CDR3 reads CAWRGGWNEKLFF. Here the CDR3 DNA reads TGTGCCTGGAGAGGGGGTTGGAATGAAAAACTGTTTTTT.